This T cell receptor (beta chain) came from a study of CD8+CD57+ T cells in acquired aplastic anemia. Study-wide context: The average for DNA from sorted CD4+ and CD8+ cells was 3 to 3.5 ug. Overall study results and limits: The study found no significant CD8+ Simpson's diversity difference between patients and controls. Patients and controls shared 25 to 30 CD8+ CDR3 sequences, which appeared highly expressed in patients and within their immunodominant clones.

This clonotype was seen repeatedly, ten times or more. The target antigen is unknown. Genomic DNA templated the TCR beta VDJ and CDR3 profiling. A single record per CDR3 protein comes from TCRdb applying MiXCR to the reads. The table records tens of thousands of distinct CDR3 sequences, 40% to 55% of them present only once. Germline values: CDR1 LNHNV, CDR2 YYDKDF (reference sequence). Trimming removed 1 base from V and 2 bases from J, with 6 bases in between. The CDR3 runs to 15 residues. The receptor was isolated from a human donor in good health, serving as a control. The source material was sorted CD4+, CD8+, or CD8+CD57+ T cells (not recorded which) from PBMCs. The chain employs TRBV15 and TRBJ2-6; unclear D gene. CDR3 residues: CATSRVGTGANVLTF. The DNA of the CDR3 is TGTGCCACCAGCAGAGTTGGGACTGGGGCCAACGTCCTGACTTTC.